This is a list of T cell receptor beta chains from one sample in a study of CD8 T cells in ankylosing spondylitis. TCRdb fed the 5' RACE reads into MiXCR, producing one record per CDR3 protein. The table includes a few hundred thousand distinct CDR3 sequences, 15% to 20% detected once. The sequenced sample consisted of blood, either unsorted or a sorted T cell fraction (not recorded which). The receptors originated from a male donor with ankylosing spondylitis or in good health (not recorded which). Both conserved end residues are part of each CDR3. A D gene is named only where the DNA matches it firmly. Not all rows give a size; the values are once, few, many and, for expanded clones, a class.

v_gene	j_gene	abundance	d_gene	CDR3aa	CDR3nt
TRBV29-1	TRBJ2-7	few	NA	CSVERRGSANVEQYF	TGCAGCGTTGAACGACGAGGTTCGGCAAACGTCGAGCAGTACTTC
TRBV28	TRBJ1-5	many	NA	CASSRRVSNQPQHF	TGTGCCAGCAGTCGTAGGGTAAGCAATCAGCCCCAGCATTTT
TRBV29-1	TRBJ2-3	NA	TRBD2	CSVRSAGTSGIDTDTQYF	TGCAGCGTCCGAAGCGCCGGGACTAGCGGGATTGACACAGATACGCAGTATTTT
TRBV29-1	TRBJ2-1	few	NA	CSVLDQKQFF	TGCAGCGTTCTGGACCAAAAGCAGTTCTTC
TRBV4-3	TRBJ2-1	NA	NA	CASSQDGGTNNEQLF	TGCGCCAGCAGCCAAGACGGGGGTACTAACAATGAGCAGTTATTC
TRBV5-5	TRBJ2-2	NA	NA	CASSWGAPNTGELFF	TGTGCCAGCAGCTGGGGAGCGCCGAACACCGGGGAGCTGTTTTTT
TRBV4-1	TRBJ2-1	NA	NA	CASSYRAGPPYNEQFF	TGCGCCAGCAGCTATCGGGCAGGGCCGCCCTACAATGAGCAGTTCTTC
TRBV7-9	TRBJ1-2	few	NA	CASSQGVQTIGYTF	TGTGCCAGCAGCCAAGGGGTGCAGACTATTGGCTACACCTTC
TRBV20-1	TRBJ1-5	few	TRBD1	CSARDRGSQPQHF	TGCAGTGCTAGAGACAGGGGGTCTCAGCCCCAGCATTTT
TRBV29-1	TRBJ2-1	NA	TRBD1	CSVEPGTGENEQFF	TGCAGCGTTGAACCCGGGACAGGGGAAAATGAGCAGTTCTTC
TRBV7-3	TRBJ2-7	NA	TRBD1	CASSPGTGFWEQYF	TGTGCCAGCAGCCCAGGGACAGGTTTTTGGGAGCAGTACTTC
TRBV20-1	TRBJ1-2	NA	NA	CSAKRGQPTHGYTF	TGCAGTGCTAAGAGAGGGCAGCCAACTCATGGCTACACCTTC
TRBV4-1	TRBJ2-7	many	NA	CASSQGQGFYEQYF	TGCGCCAGCAGCCAAGGGCAGGGGTTCTACGAGCAGTACTTC
TRBV29-1	TRBJ2-1	NA	NA	CSVDYGMGTYNEQFF	TGCAGCGTTGATTATGGGATGGGAACCTACAATGAGCAGTTCTTC
TRBV12-3/TRBV12-4	TRBJ2-7	NA	TRBD1	CASSGQPFPSYEQYF	TGTGCCAGCTCGGGACAGCCGTTCCCCTCCTACGAGCAGTACTTC
TRBV9	TRBJ2-1	few	NA	CASSVGGGLGPYNEQFF	TGTGCCAGCAGCGTAGGGGGCGGTCTAGGGCCCTACAATGAGCAGTTCTTC
TRBV15	TRBJ2-1	few	TRBD2	CATSRRLAGGLRRKQFF	TGTGCCACCAGCAGGAGACTAGCGGGAGGGCTCCGACGGAAGCAGTTCTTC
TRBV18	TRBJ2-1	NA	TRBD2	CASSRREGYNEQFF	TGTGCCAGCTCGCGGCGGGAGGGTTACAATGAGCAGTTCTTC